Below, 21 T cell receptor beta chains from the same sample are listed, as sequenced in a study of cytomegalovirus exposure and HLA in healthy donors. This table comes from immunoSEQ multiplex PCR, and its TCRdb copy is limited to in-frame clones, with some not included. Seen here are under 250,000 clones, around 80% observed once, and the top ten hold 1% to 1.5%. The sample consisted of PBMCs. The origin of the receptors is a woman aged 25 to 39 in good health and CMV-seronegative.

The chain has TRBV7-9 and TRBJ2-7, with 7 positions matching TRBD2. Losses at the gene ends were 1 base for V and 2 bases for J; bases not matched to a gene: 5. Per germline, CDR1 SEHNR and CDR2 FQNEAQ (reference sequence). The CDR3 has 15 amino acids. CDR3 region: CASSLGLSGPYEQYF. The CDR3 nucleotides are TGTGCCAGCAGCTTAGGTCTTAGCGGGCCCTACGAGCAGTACTTC.

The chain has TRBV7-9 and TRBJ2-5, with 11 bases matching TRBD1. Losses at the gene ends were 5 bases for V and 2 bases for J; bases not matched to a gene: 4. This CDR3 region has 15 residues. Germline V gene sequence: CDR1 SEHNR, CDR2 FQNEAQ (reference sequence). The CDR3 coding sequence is TGTGCCAGCAGCCCACGGGACAGGGGGCAAGAGACCCAGTACTTC. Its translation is CASSPRDRGQETQYF.

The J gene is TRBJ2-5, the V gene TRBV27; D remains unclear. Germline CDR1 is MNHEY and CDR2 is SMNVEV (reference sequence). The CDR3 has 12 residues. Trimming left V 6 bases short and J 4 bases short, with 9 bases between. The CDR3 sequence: CASSNWAETQYF. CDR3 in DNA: TGTGCCAGCAGCAATTGGGCAGAGACCCAGTACTTC.

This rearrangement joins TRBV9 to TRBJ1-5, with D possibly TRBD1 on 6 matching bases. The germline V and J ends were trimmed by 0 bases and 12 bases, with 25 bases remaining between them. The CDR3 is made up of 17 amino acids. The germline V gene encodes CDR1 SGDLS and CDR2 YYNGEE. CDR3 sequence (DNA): TGTGCCAGCAGCGTAGTTTCCGTCCCCCCCCGGGACACCGACCAGCATTTT. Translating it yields CASSVVSVPPRDTDQHF.

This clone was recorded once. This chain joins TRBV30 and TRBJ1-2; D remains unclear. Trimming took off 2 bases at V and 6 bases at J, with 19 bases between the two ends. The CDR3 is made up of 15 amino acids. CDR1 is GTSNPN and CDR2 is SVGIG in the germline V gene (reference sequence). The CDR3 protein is CAWSPLEGPYDGYTF. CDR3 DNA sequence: TGTGCCTGGAGTCCCCTAGAGGGCCCCTACGATGGCTACACCTTC. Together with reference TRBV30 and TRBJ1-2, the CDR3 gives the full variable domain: SQTIHQWPATLVQPVGSPLSLECTVEGTSNPNLYWYRQAAGRGLQLLFYSVGIGQISSEVPQNLSASRPQDRQFILSSKKLLLSDSGFYLCAWSPLEGPYDGYTFGSGTRLTVV.

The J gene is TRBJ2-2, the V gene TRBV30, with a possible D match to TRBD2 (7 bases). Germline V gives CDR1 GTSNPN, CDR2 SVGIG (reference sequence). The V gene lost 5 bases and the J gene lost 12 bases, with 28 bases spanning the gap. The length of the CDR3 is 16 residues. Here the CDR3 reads CAWRRGATTSRGQLFF. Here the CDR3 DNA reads TGTGCCTGGCGAAGGGGGGCGACGACTAGCCGGGGCCAGCTGTTTTTT. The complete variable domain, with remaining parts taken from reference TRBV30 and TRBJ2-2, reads SQTIHQWPATLVQPVGSPLSLECTVEGTSNPNLYWYRQAAGRGLQLLFYSVGIGQISSEVPQNLSASRPQDRQFILSSKKLLLSDSGFYLCAWRRGATTSRGQLFFGEGSRLTVL.

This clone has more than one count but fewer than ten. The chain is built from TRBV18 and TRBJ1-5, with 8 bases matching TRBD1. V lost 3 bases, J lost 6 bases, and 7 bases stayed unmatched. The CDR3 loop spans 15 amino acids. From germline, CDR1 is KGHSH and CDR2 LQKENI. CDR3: CASSPDRTGSQPQHF. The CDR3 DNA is TGTGCCAGCTCACCCGACAGGACAGGGTCTCAGCCCCAGCATTTT.

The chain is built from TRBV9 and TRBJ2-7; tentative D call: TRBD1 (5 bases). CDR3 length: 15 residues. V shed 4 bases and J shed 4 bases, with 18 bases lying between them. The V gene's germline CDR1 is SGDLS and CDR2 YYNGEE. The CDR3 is CASSPGSAPTYEQYF. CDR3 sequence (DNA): TGTGCCAGCAGCCCAGGGTCGGCTCCCACATACGAGCAGTACTTC.

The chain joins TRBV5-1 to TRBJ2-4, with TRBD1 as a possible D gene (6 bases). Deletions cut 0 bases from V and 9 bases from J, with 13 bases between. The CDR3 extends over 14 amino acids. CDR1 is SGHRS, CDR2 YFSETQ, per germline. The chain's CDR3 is CASSLGTAKGIQYF. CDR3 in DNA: TGCGCCAGCAGCTTGGGGACAGCCAAGGGCATTCAGTACTTC.

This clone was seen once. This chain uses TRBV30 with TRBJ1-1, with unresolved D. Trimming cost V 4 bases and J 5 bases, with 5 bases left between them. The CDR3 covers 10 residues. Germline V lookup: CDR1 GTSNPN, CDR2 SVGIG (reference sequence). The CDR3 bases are TGTGCCTGGACGCGGACTGAAGCTTTCTTT. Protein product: CAWTRTEAFF.

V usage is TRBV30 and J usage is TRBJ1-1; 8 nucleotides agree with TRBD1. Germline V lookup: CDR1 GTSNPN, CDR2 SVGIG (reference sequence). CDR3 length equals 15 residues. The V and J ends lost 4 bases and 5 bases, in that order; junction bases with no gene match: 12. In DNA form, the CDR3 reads TGTGCCTGGACTCTTCTAGGCAGGGGGCGGACTGAAGCTTTCTTT. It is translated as CAWTLLGRGRTEAFF.

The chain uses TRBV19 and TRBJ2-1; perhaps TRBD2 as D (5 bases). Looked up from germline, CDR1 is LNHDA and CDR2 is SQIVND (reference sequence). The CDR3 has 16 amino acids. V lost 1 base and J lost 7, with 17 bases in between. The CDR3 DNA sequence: TGTGCCAGTAGTATAGGCCCGTACACATCGGGGAATGAGCAGTTCTTC. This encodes CASSIGPYTSGNEQFF.

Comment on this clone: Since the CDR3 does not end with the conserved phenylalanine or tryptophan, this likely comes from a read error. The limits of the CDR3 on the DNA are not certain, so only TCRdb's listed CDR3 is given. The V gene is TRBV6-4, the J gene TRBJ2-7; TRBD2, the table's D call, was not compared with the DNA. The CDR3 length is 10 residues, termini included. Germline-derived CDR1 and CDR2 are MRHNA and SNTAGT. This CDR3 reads CASSERLQRG.

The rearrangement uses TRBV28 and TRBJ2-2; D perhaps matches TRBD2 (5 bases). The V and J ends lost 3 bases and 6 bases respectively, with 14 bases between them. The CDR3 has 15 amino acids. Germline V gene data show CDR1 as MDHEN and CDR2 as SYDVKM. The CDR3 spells CASSFRLPLPGELFF. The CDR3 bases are TGTGCCAGCAGTTTTAGACTACCCCTTCCCGGGGAGCTGTTTTTT.

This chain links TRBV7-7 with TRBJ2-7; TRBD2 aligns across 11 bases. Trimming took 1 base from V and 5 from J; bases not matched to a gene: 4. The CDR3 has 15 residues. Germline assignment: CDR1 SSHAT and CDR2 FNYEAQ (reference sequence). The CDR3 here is CASSLGVAGGHEQYF. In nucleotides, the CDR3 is TGTGCCAGCAGCTTAGGGGTAGCGGGGGGGCACGAGCAGTACTTC. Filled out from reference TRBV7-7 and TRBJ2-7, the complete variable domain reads GAGVSQSPRYKVTKRGQDVTLRCDPISSHATLYWYQQALGQGPEFLTYFNYEAQPDKSGLPSDRFSAERPEGSISTLTIQRTEQRDSAMYRCASSLGVAGGHEQYFGPGTRLTVT.

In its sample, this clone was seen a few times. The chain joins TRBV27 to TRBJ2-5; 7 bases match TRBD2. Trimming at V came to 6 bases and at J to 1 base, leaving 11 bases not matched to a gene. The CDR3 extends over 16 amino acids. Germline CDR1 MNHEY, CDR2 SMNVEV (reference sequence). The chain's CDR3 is CASSLRRGGIQETQYF. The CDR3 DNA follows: TGTGCCAGCAGCTTAAGACGCGGGGGAATCCAAGAGACCCAGTACTTC.

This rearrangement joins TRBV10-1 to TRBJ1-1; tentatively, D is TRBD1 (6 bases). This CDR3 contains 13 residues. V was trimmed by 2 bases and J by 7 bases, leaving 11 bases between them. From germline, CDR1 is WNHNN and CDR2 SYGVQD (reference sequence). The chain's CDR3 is CASSEGQKYEAFF. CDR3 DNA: TGCGCCAGCAGTGAGGGACAGAAATATGAAGCTTTCTTT.

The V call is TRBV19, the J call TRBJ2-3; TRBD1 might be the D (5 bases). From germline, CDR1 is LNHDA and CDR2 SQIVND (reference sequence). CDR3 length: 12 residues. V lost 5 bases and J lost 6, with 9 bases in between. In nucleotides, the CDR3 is TGTGCCAGTAGTGTTCAGGGTGATACGCAGTATTTT. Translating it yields CASSVQGDTQYF. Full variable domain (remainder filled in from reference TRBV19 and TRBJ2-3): DGGITQSPKYLFRKEGQNVTLSCEQNLNHDAMYWYRQDPGQGLRLIYYSQIVNDFQKGDIAEGYSVSREKKESFPLTVTSAQKNPTAFYLCASSVQGDTQYFGPGTRLTVL.

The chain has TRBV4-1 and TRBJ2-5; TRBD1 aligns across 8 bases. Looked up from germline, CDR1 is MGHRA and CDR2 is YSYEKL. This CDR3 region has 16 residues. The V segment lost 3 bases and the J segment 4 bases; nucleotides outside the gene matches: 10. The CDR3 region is CASSHQGQATSETQYF. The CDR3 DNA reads TGCGCCAGCAGCCACCAGGGACAGGCGACCTCAGAGACCCAGTACTTC.

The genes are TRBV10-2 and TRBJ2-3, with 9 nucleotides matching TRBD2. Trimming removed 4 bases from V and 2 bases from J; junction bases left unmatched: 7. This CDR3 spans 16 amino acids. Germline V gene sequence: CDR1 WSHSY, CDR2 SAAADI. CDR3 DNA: TGCGCCAGCAGTGCGGGACTAGCCGCCCTCACAGATACGCAGTATTTT. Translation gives CASSAGLAALTDTQYF.

The CDR3 DNA is TGTGCCAGCTCTAGGGGTGGGATCTATGGCTACACCTTC. It codes for CASSRGGIYGYTF. The chain combines TRBV6-5 with TRBJ1-2; TRBD1 might be the D (5 bases). Trimming left V 8 bases short and J 4 bases short, with 14 bases between. Looked up from germline, CDR1 is MNHEY and CDR2 is SVGAGI. This CDR3 comprises 13 residues.